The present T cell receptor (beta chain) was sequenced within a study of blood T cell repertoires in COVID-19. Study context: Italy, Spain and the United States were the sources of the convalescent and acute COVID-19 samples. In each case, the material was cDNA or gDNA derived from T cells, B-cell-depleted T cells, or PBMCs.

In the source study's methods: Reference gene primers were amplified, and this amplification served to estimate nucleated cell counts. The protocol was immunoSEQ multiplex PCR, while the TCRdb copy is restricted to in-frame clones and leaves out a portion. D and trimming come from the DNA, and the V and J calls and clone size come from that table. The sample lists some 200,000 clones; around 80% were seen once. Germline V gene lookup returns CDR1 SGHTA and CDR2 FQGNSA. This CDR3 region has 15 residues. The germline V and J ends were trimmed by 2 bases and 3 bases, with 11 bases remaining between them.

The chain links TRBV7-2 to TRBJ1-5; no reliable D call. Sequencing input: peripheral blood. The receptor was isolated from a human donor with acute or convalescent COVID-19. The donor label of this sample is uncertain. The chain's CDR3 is CASSLSGLLNQPQHF. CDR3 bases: TGTGCCAGCAGCTTAAGTGGGCTGCTCAATCAGCCCCAGCATTTT.